The rows below give T cell receptor beta chains drawn from one sample of a study of cytomegalovirus exposure and HLA in healthy donors. Here immunoSEQ multiplex PCR was the method, and the copy in TCRdb shows in-frame clones only, minus some. This table has about 110,000 clones, approximately 70% appearing once. The sample taken for sequencing was PBMCs. These receptor sequences come from a young man in good health and CMV-seropositive. Both conserved end residues are part of each CDR3. D genes are given only for firm matches. A row's size may be missing; if present it is once, few, many or a size class.

j_call | cdr3_length | clone_size | d_call | v_call | cdr3_nt | cdr3_aa
TRBJ1-4 | 14 | NA | TRBD1 | TRBV5-1 | TGCGCCAGCAGCACCGACAGGGGTAATGAAAAACTGTTTTTT | CASSTDRGNEKLFF
TRBJ2-6 | 15 | few | NA | TRBV7-8 | TGTGCCAGCAGCTTACGAGGGTCTGGGGCCAACGTCCTGACTTTC | CASSLRGSGANVLTF
TRBJ2-3 | 15 | NA | TRBD2 | TRBV2 | TGTGCCAGCAGTGTAATGGAGGCGGGAGCAGATACGCAGTATTTT | CASSVMEAGADTQYF
TRBJ2-5 | 15 | NA | TRBD2 | TRBV28 | TGTGCCAGCACATCCGCCCCCATGGCGGGGGGGGCCCAGTACTTC | CASTSAPMAGGAQYF
TRBJ1-2 | 14 | NA | NA | TRBV5-1 | TGCGCCAGCAGCTTGTCAGGGTCAGGCTATGGCTACACCTTC | CASSLSGSGYGYTF
TRBJ2-1 | 18 | NA | TRBD2 | TRBV5-4 | TGTGCCAGCAGCTTGGGTCTACGCGGCGGGAGGGGATACAATGAGCAGTTCTTC | CASSLGLRGGRGYNEQFF
TRBJ2-5 | 14 | NA | NA | TRBV7-9 | TGTGCCAGCAGCTCTATTGGAGCAAGAGAGACCCAGTACTTC | CASSSIGARETQYF
TRBJ2-1 | 15 | NA | TRBD1 | TRBV7-9 | TGTGCCAGCAGCCCAGGACAGGGACATCCAAATGAGCAGTTCTTC | CASSPGQGHPNEQFF
TRBJ2-1 | 16 | NA | TRBD2 | TRBV2 | TGTGCCAGCAGTGAAAGTCTAGCGGGGATTGTGAGTGGGCAGTTCTTC | CASSESLAGIVSGQFF
TRBJ2-7 | 15 | few | NA | TRBV5-6 | TGTGCCAGCAGCTTAGGAGGGGCAGGAGATTACGAGCAGTACTTC | CASSLGGAGDYEQYF
TRBJ2-1 | 15 | few | NA | TRBV14 | TGTGCCAGCAGCCAAGATTCGGCTAGTTACAATGAGCAGTTCTTC | CASSQDSASYNEQFF
TRBJ2-7 | 16 | NA | TRBD2 | TRBV13 | TGTGCCAGCAGCCCGGGACTAGCGGGGGCCTCCTACGAGCAGTACTTC | CASSPGLAGASYEQYF
TRBJ2-5 | 13 | NA | TRBD1 | TRBV27 | TGTGCCAGCAGCCACAGGGGCGGAGAGACCCAGTACTTC | CASSHRGGETQYF
TRBJ1-1 | 13 | NA | NA | TRBV29-1 | TGCAGCGTCGCGGAGGTAGTGAACACTGAAGCTTTCTTT | CSVAEVVNTEAFF
TRBJ1-1 | 13 | NA | NA | TRBV9 | TGTGCCAGCAGCGCCGGACATTACACTGAAGCTTTCTTT | CASSAGHYTEAFF
TRBJ1-5 | 14 | NA | NA | TRBV5-1 | TGCGCCAGCAGCTTGTCAGGGGGCAATCAGCCCCAGCATTTT | CASSLSGGNQPQHF
TRBJ2-7 | 11 | NA | NA | TRBV5-5 | TGTGCCAGCAGCTTGGACAGGGTGATTAACTTC | CASSLDRVINF
TRBJ1-5 | 12 | NA | NA | TRBV19 | TGTGCCAGTAGCCCGGACTATCAGCCCCAGCATTTT | CASSPDYQPQHF
TRBJ1-1 | 13 | once | NA | TRBV19 | TGTGCCAGTAGTATAGACCGCAGGGCTGAAGCTTTCTTT | CASSIDRRAEAFF
TRBJ2-2 | 19 | few | TRBD2 | TRBV5-1 | TGCGCCAGCAGCTTGACTAGCGGGGGGCCCTCCTCCTGGACCGGGGAGCTGTTTTTT | CASSLTSGGPSSWTGELFF
TRBJ2-2 | 16 | NA | NA | TRBV13 | TGTGCCAGCAGCTTACTACCGACAGGAAACACCGGGGAGCTGTTTTTT | CASSLLPTGNTGELFF
TRBJ1-6 | 16 | few | TRBD1 | TRBV10-2 | TGCGCCAGCAGTGATCAAGGAGGACAGGGAAGTTCACCCCTCCACTTT | CASSDQGGQGSSPLHF
TRBJ2-2 | 17 | NA | TRBD2 | TRBV11-1 | TGTGCCAGCAGCCTGGAGACGGGAGGGCGGGGCACCGGGGAGCTGTTTTTT | CASSLETGGRGTGELFF
TRBJ1-2 | 15 | NA | TRBD1 | TRBV2 | TGTGCCAGCAGCCAGGGGGCAGGGGGGCCTTATGGCTACACCTTC | CASSQGAGGPYGYTF
TRBJ2-5 | 14 | few | NA | TRBV5-1 | TGCGCCAGCAGCTCTGGACACGATCAAGAGACCCAGTACTTC | CASSSGHDQETQYF
TRBJ2-7 | 13 | NA | NA | TRBV30 | TGTGCCTGGAGACAGGGTCCTTCCTACGAGCAGTACTTC | CAWRQGPSYEQYF
TRBJ1-4 | 13 | NA | NA | TRBV19 | TGTGCCAGTAGTAAGGCCAGGGGAGAAAAACTGTTTTTT | CASSKARGEKLFF
TRBJ1-1 | 14 | NA | TRBD1 | TRBV27 | TGTGCCAGCAGTCCGCGACAGGGCGGGGCTGAAGCTTTCTTT | CASSPRQGGAEAFF
TRBJ1-3 | 15 | NA | TRBD1 | TRBV6-1 | TGTGCCAGCAGGCGAGGACAGGAATCTGGAAACACCATATATTTT | CASRRGQESGNTIYF